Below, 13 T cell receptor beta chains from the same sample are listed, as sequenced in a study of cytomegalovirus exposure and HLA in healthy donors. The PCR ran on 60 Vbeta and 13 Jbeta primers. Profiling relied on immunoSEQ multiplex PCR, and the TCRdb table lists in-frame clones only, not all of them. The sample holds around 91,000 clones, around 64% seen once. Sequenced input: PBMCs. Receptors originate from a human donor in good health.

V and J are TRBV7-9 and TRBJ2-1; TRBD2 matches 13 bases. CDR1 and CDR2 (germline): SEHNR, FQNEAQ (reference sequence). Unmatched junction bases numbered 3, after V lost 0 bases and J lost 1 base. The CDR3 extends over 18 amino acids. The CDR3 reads CASSLAPTSGGSYNEQFF. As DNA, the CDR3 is TGTGCCAGCAGCTTAGCCCCGACTAGCGGGGGGTCCTACAATGAGCAGTTCTTC.

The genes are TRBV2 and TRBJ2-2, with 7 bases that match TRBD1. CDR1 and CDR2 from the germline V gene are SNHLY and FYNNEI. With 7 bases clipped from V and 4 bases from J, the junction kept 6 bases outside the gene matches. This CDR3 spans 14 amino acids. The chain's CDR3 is CASTDRVTTGELFF. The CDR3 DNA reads TGTGCCAGCACTGACAGGGTAACCACCGGGGAGCTGTTTTTT.

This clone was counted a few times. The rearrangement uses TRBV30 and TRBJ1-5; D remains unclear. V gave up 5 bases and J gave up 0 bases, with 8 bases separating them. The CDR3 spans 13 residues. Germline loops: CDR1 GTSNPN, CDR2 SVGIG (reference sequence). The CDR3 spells CAWGLDSNQPQHF. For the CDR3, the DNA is TGTGCCTGGGGCCTAGATAGCAATCAGCCCCAGCATTTT.

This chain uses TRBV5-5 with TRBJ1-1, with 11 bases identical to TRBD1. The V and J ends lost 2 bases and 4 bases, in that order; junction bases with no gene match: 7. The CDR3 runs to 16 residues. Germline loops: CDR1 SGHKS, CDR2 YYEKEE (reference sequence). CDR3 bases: TGTGCCAGCAGCTTCTTAGAGGGACAGGGGGTCACTGAAGCTTTCTTT. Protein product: CASSFLEGQGVTEAFF.

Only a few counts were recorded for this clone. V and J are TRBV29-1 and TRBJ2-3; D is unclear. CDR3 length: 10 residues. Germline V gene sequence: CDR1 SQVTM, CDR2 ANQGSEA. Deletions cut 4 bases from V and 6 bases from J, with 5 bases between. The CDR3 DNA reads TGCAGCGTTGGTCTTGATACGCAGTATTTT. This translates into CSVGLDTQYF.

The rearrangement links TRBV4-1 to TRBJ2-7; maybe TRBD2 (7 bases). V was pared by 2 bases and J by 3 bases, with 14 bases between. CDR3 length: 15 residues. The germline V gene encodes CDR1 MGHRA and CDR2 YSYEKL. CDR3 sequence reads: CASSQSGASGYEQYF. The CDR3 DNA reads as TGCGCCAGCAGCCAATCAGGGGCTAGCGGCTACGAGCAGTACTTC.

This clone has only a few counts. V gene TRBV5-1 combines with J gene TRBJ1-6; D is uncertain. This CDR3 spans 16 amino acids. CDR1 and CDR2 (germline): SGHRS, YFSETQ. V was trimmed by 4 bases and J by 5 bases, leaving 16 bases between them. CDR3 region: CASSPGMAGDNSPLHF. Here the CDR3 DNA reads TGCGCCAGCAGCCCTGGCATGGCAGGTGATAATTCACCCCTCCACTTT. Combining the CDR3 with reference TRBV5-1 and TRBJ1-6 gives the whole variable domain KAGVTQTPRYLIKTRGQQVTLSCSPISGHRSVSWYQQTPGQGLQFLFEYFSETQRNKGNFPGRFSGRQFSNSRSEMNVSTLELGDSALYLCASSPGMAGDNSPLHFGNGTRLTVT.

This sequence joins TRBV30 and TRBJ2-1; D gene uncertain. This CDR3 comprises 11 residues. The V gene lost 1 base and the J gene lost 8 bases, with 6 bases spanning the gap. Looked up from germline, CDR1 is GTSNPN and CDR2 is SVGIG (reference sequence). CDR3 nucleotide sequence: TGTGCCTGGAGTGGAGGTTATGAGCAGTTCTTC. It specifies CAWSGGYEQFF.

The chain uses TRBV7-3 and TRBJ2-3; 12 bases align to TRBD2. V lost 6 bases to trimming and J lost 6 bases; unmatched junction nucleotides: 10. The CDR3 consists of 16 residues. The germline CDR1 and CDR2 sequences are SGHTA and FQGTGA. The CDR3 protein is CASSLTSGGHGDTQYF. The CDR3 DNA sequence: TGTGCCAGCAGTCTTACTAGCGGGGGGCACGGGGATACGCAGTATTTT.

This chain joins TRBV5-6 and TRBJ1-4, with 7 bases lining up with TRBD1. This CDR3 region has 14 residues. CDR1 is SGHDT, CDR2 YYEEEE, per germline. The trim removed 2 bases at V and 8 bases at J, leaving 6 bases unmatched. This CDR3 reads CASSLRTGGEKLFF. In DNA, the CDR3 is TGTGCCAGCAGCTTAAGGACAGGAGGGGAAAAACTGTTTTTT.

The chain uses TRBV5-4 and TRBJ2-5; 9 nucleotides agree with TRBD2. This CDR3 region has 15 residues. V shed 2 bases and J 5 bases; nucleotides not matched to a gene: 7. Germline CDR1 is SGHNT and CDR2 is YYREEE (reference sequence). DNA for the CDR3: TGTGCCAGCAGCTTCGGCGGGGGGGTTGGGGAGACCCAGTACTTC. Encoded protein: CASSFGGGVGETQYF.

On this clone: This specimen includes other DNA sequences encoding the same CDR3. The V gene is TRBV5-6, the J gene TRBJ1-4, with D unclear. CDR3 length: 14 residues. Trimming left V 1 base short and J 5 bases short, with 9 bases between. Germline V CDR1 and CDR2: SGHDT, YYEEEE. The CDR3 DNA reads TGTGCCAGCAGCTTGAGGGAGACGAATGAAAAACTGTTTTTT. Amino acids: CASSLRETNEKLFF.

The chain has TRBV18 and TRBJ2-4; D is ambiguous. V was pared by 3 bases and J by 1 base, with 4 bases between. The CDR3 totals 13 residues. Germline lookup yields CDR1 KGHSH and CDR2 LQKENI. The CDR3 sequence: CASSPLAKNIQYF. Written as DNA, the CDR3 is TGTGCCAGCTCACCCCTCGCCAAAAACATTCAGTACTTC.